The 9 T cell receptor beta chains below were found in one sample sequenced in a study of shared T cell receptors in the human thymus. Profiling relied on immunoSEQ multiplex PCR, and the TCRdb table lists in-frame clones only, not all of them. The sample contains hundreds of thousands of clones, 80% to 90% of which appear only once. These data were also reused for a study on human thymus T cells.

The sample was thymocytes. The receptors here all came from a boy under three years old with a congenital heart defect.

As concerns this clone: It is unclear where the CDR3 begins or ends on the DNA, so no DNA is shown, and the CDR3 is as TCRdb lists it. The CDR3 loop is CASSFFGQGTNQPQHF. J is TRBJ1-5 and V is TRBV28; TRBD1 is the table's D call, not checked against the DNA. The CDR3 has 16 residues if both end residues are counted. Germline CDR1 is MDHEN and CDR2 is SYDVKM.

The chain combines TRBV5-1 with TRBJ2-7; 11 bases map to TRBD2. CDR1 SGHRS and CDR2 YFSETQ come from the germline V gene. Trimming cost V 0 bases and J 9 bases; bases outside gene matches: 11. This CDR3 is built from 16 residues. The DNA of the CDR3 is TGCGCCAGCAGCTTGGCCTTTTTAGCGGGAGGGCCCGGGCAGTACTTC. This encodes CASSLAFLAGGPGQYF.

The V and J genes are TRBV7-8 and TRBJ1-3, with unresolved D. Germline V CDR1 and CDR2: SGHVS, FQNEAQ. Deletions cut 1 base from V and 4 bases from J, with 8 bases between. The CDR3 sequence is 14 residues long. CDR3 nucleotides: TGTGCCAGCAGCTTAGTTGGCAGAGGAAACACCATATATTTT. This sequence encodes CASSLVGRGNTIYF.

The chain joins TRBV27 to TRBJ2-3; D not resolved. Trimming left V 5 bases short and J 5 bases short, with 11 bases between. The CDR3 extends over 13 amino acids. The germline V gene encodes CDR1 MNHEY and CDR2 SMNVEV (reference sequence). Written as DNA, the CDR3 is TGTGCCAGCAGTCCTAGAAAGCAAGATACGCAGTATTTT. Protein: CASSPRKQDTQYF.

V and J are TRBV4-1 and TRBJ2-2; no definite D call. CDR1 and CDR2 from the germline V gene are MGHRA and YSYEKL. CDR3 size: 12 residues. Trimming took 4 bases from V and 6 from J, leaving 6 bases between them. The CDR3 DNA is TGCGCCAGCAGCCGGTCGGCCGGGGAGCTGTTTTTT. This codes for CASSRSAGELFF.

This chain links TRBV4-3 with TRBJ2-1, with TRBD1 matching over 9 bases. Germline CDR1 LGHNA, CDR2 YSLEER. This CDR3 has 15 amino acids. The J segment lost 9 bases and the V segment lost 1 base, leaving 7 bases of the junction unmatched. In DNA form, the CDR3 reads TGCGCCAGCAGCCAAGGGGGGGACAGGGCTGGTGAGCAGTTCTTC. This sequence encodes CASSQGGDRAGEQFF.

This rearrangement joins TRBV28 to TRBJ1-5; 8 bases map to TRBD1. The CDR3 covers 16 residues. The ends lost 3 bases at V and 4 bases at J; junction bases unmatched: 8. Per germline, CDR1 MDHEN and CDR2 SYDVKM. The CDR3 loop reads CASSLARGRGNQPQHF. DNA for the CDR3: TGTGCCAGCAGTTTGGCCAGGGGGCGCGGGAATCAGCCCCAGCATTTT.

The CDR3 region is CASSLAGKGGVECDNEQFF. CDR3 nucleotides: TGCGCCAGCAGCTTGGCCGGGAAAGGGGGCGTCGAGTGCGACAATGAGCAGTTCTTC. The chain couples TRBV5-1 to TRBJ2-1, with TRBD1 identical over 7 bases. V trimming: 0 bases; J trimming: 5 bases; junction bases outside the gene matches: 17. Germline CDR1 is SGHRS and CDR2 is YFSETQ. The length of the CDR3 is 19 residues.

On this clone itself: The germline gene is not matched at one end of the junction; a read error may be the cause. This rearrangement joins TRBV6-5 to TRBJ1-6; D call uncertain. This CDR3 has 15 amino acids. CDR1 is MNHEY, CDR2 SVGAGI, per germline. DNA for the CDR3: TGTGCCAGCAGTTACTCTCTCCAGGCACTTTCACCCCCCCACTTT. Translation gives CASSYSLQALSPPHF.